These 25 T cell receptor beta chains originate from one sample sequenced in a study of naive and memory T cell subsets. A UMI-containing oligonucleotide was joined by 3' ligation to the TCR cDNA template. The SP2 primer and nested alpha and beta constant region primers amplified ligated cDNA in four rounds. TCRdb independently ran MiXCR on the 5' RACE reads; one entry per CDR3 protein. The sample lists roughly 62,000 distinct CDR3 sequences, 6.5% to 9% seen once, with 15% to 20% in the top ten. The receptors were gathered from a female donor in good health.

The CDR3 spells CASSQGHPHGTGADQPQHF. In nucleotides, the CDR3 is TGCGCCAGCAGCCAAGGCCACCCTCACGGAACAGGGGCCGATCAGCCCCAGCATTTT. The chain combines TRBV4-1 with TRBJ1-5; 7 bases align to TRBD1. V gave up 1 base and J gave up 5 bases; unmatched junction bases: 17. From germline, CDR1 is MGHRA and CDR2 YSYEKL. The CDR3 runs 19 residues.

This clonotype was observed a few times. This sequence joins TRBV29-1 and TRBJ2-7, with D maybe TRBD1 (6 bases). V lost 0 bases and J 1 base, leaving 10 bases between the germline ends. Germline lookup yields CDR1 SQVTM and CDR2 ANQGSEA. This CDR3 has 14 residues. The CDR3 nucleotides read TGCAGCGTTGAAGACCGGGACACATCCTACGAGCAGTACTTC. This sequence encodes CSVEDRDTSYEQYF.

The chain joins TRBV11-2 to TRBJ2-5; 8 bases are shared with TRBD1. Per germline, CDR1 SGHAT and CDR2 FQNNGV. The CDR3 totals 17 residues. V shed 3 bases, J shed 5 bases, and the junction held 14 bases outside the gene matches. CDR3 nucleotides: TGTGCCAGCAGCTTTTCGGTGGGCAGGGGGCTTGGCGAGACCCAGTACTTC. This encodes CASSFSVGRGLGETQYF.

This clonotype was picked up a small number of times. This chain joins TRBV7-8 and TRBJ2-4; 9 nucleotides match TRBD1. Germline trimming cut 5 bases from V and 1 base from J; bases unmatched to any gene: 6. CDR3 length: 16 residues. Germline CDR1 is SGHVS and CDR2 is FQNEAQ. CDR3: CASSPRTGVAKNIQYF. The CDR3 bases are TGTGCCAGCAGCCCCAGGACAGGGGTCGCCAAAAACATTCAGTACTTC. Based on the CDR3 plus reference TRBV7-8 and TRBJ2-4, the full variable domain is GAGVSQSPRYKVAKRGQDVALRCDPISGHVSLFWYQQALGQGPEFLTYFQNEAQLDKSGLPSDRFFAERPEGSVSTLKIQRTQQEDSAVYLCASSPRTGVAKNIQYFGAGTRLSVL.

The genes are TRBV24-1 and TRBJ2-1; 9 bases align to TRBD2. With V trimmed by 5 bases and J by 10 bases, 5 bases remained unmatched. CDR1 and CDR2 (germline): KGHDR, SFDVKD. The CDR3 totals 13 residues. This CDR3 is CATSGRAGGEQFF. CDR3 in DNA: TGTGCCACCAGTGGTCGCGCGGGAGGGGAGCAGTTCTTC.

In this sample, this clonotype turned up a few times. This sequence joins TRBV5-1 and TRBJ2-6; D tentatively reads TRBD1 or TRBD2 (6 bases each). Looked up from germline, CDR1 is SGHRS and CDR2 is YFSETQ. V shed 0 bases and J shed 4 bases, with 14 bases lying between them. There are 17 residues in the CDR3. CDR3 loop: CASSLDPGAGGANVLTF. CDR3 in DNA: TGCGCCAGCAGCTTGGATCCGGGGGCGGGAGGGGCCAACGTCCTGACTTTC. Full variable domain (rest looked up from reference TRBV5-1 and TRBJ2-6): KAGVTQTPRYLIKTRGQQVTLSCSPISGHRSVSWYQQTPGQGLQFLFEYFSETQRNKGNFPGRFSGRQFSNSRSEMNVSTLELGDSALYLCASSLDPGAGGANVLTFGAGSRLTVL.

The table lists this clonotype with a few counts. The gene calls are TRBV7-4 and TRBJ2-7; 7 bases agree with TRBD1. The V segment lost 2 bases and the J segment 2 bases; nucleotides outside the gene matches: 6. The CDR3 runs to 15 residues. Germline CDR1 SGHVT, CDR2 SQSDAQ. The CDR3: CASSLRQGSAYEQYF. CDR3 coding DNA: TGTGCCAGCAGCTTACGACAGGGTAGCGCCTACGAGCAGTACTTC.

This clonotype was recorded a few times. This chain joins TRBV28 and TRBJ1-4; TRBD1 matches 8 bases. From germline, CDR1 is MDHEN and CDR2 SYDVKM. The trim removed 6 bases at V and 8 bases at J, leaving 8 bases unmatched. The CDR3 consists of 14 residues. The CDR3 DNA reads TGTGCCAGCAGCGAGGACAGGGAATTGGAAAAACTGTTTTTT. The encoded protein is CASSEDRELEKLFF.

This clonotype was seen only a few times. This chain uses TRBV12-3 or TRBV12-4 with TRBJ2-4; D is ambiguous. V gave up 2 bases and J gave up 3 bases, with 5 bases separating them. This CDR3 comprises 13 residues. CDR3 sequence: CASSLLGKNIQYF. The CDR3 coding sequence is TGTGCCAGCAGTTTACTGGGCAAAAACATTCAGTACTTC.

The chain joins TRBV7-3 to TRBJ1-4, with TRBD1 matching 8 bases. The trim removed 4 bases at V and 1 base at J, leaving 2 bases unmatched. The CDR3 length is 15 residues. CDR1 is SGHTA, CDR2 FQGTGA, per germline. As DNA, the CDR3 is TGTGCCAGCAGCTCCGACAGGGGAACTAATGAAAAACTGTTTTTT. Translation gives CASSSDRGTNEKLFF.

The chain uses TRBV4-1 and TRBJ2-1; D tentatively fits TRBD1 or TRBD2 (5 bases each). Germline values: CDR1 MGHRA, CDR2 YSYEKL. The CDR3 extends over 15 amino acids. The V and J ends lost 2 bases and 2 bases respectively, with 10 bases between them. In DNA, the CDR3 is TGCGCCAGCAGCCAAAGGGACGTAACCTACAATGAGCAGTTCTTC. Protein: CASSQRDVTYNEQFF.

This clonotype was seen only a few times. This rearrangement joins TRBV12-3 or TRBV12-4 to TRBJ1-3, with D hard to call. Trimming left V 6 bases short and J 1 base short, with 16 bases between. This CDR3 has 16 residues. CDR3 loop: CASRTLSWVSGNTIYF. In DNA, the CDR3 is TGTGCCAGCAGAACCCTCTCTTGGGTGTCTGGAAACACCATATATTTT.

The chain has TRBV5-1 and TRBJ2-1; D possibly corresponds to TRBD2 (7 bases). V lost 2 bases, J lost 7 bases, and 22 bases lay in between. CDR3 length: 17 residues. Germline loops: CDR1 SGHRS, CDR2 YFSETQ. For the CDR3, the DNA is TGCGCCAGCAGCTTCCAACTGACACGGGGGGCTGGGAATGAGCAGTTCTTC. This codes for CASSFQLTRGAGNEQFF.

The table lists this clonotype with a few counts. V is TRBV2 and J is TRBJ1-5, with 9 bases identical to TRBD1. The length of the CDR3 is 14 residues. Trimming removed 6 bases from V and 7 bases from J; junction bases left unmatched: 7. CDR1 and CDR2 (germline): SNHLY, FYNNEI. The DNA for the CDR3 is TGTGCCAGCAGCGTACAGGGGGCCCGGCAGCCCCAGCATTTT. Encoded protein: CASSVQGARQPQHF.

The J gene is TRBJ2-7, the V gene TRBV27, with 13 bases fitting TRBD2. V lost 2 bases and J lost 3; bases outside the gene matches: 1. This CDR3 has 15 residues. From germline, CDR1 is MNHEY and CDR2 SMNVEV (reference sequence). The CDR3 loop is CASSLTSGGGYEQYF. The CDR3, as DNA: TGTGCCAGCAGTTTAACTAGCGGGGGGGGCTACGAGCAGTACTTC.

The rearrangement joins TRBV19 to TRBJ1-2, with 8 bases that match TRBD1. Per germline, CDR1 LNHDA and CDR2 SQIVND (reference sequence). The CDR3 covers 13 residues. V trimming: 10 bases; J trimming: 0 bases; junction bases outside the gene matches: 4. CDR3 sequence (DNA): TGTGCCACCCAGGGACAGGCTAACTATGGCTACACCTTC. Its protein is CATQGQANYGYTF.

Comment on this clonotype: Relative to the germline gene, one junction end is altered; a read error may explain this. The rearrangement uses TRBV6-5 and TRBJ2-1; possibly TRBD2 for D (5 bases). The CDR3 sequence is 17 residues long. Germline values: CDR1 MNHEY, CDR2 SVGAGI. The CDR3 sequence: CASSYSSSSHAYSEQFF. The CDR3 nucleotides read TGTGCCAGCAGTTACTCGTCGTCTAGCCATGCCTACAGTGAGCAGTTCTTC.

This clonotype was recorded a few times. The rearrangement uses TRBV5-1 and TRBJ2-2; 9 nucleotides match TRBD2. The CDR3 has 18 amino acids. Germline assignment: CDR1 SGHRS and CDR2 YFSETQ. The ends lost 2 bases at V and 0 bases at J; junction bases unmatched: 8. CDR3 DNA: TGCGCCAGCAGCTTTATTTCTAGCGGGGTCACGAACACCGGGGAGCTGTTTTTT. Amino acids: CASSFISSGVTNTGELFF.

Ten or more counts support this clonotype. V is TRBV3-1 and J is TRBJ2-1, with 9 bases lining up with TRBD2. V lost 4 bases to trimming and J lost 4 bases; unmatched junction nucleotides: 5. CDR3 length: 15 residues. Germline lookup yields CDR1 LGHDT and CDR2 YNNKEL (reference sequence). This CDR3 is CASSPRGGGYNEQFF. In DNA form, the CDR3 reads TGTGCCAGCAGCCCGCGGGGGGGCGGATACAATGAGCAGTTCTTC.

The CDR3 DNA sequence: TGTGCCAGCAGTCCGGGGAGCGGGGGACGCACAGATACGCAGTATTTT. It specifies CASSPGSGGRTDTQYF. This chain uses TRBV2 with TRBJ2-3, with 8 bases aligning to TRBD2. The junction had 8 bases not matched to a gene; V was cut back by 5 bases and J by 1 base. Germline V lookup: CDR1 SNHLY, CDR2 FYNNEI. The CDR3 is made up of 16 amino acids.

This clonotype appeared many times. The rearrangement links TRBV28 to TRBJ2-7, with a possible D match to TRBD2 (6 bases). Trimming pared 4 bases from V and 4 bases from J, leaving 8 bases between. This CDR3 is 12 amino acids long. Germline V gene lookup returns CDR1 MDHEN and CDR2 SYDVKM. In DNA, the CDR3 is TGTGCCAGCAGTTCGGAGGGGTACGAGCAGTACTTC. Encoded protein: CASSSEGYEQYF.

The chain combines TRBV27 with TRBJ1-1; D is unresolved. The CDR3 loop spans 13 amino acids. V shed 6 bases and J shed 2 bases, with 10 bases lying between them. Germline CDR1 is MNHEY and CDR2 is SMNVEV (reference sequence). DNA of the CDR3: TGTGCCAGCAGCTGGGATTTAAACACTGAAGCTTTCTTT. This codes for CASSWDLNTEAFF.

There are many counts of this clonotype. The chain combines TRBV7-2 with TRBJ1-2, with unresolved D. The germline V and J ends were trimmed by 1 base and 2 bases, with 11 bases remaining between them. Germline CDR1 is SGHTA and CDR2 is FQGNSA. This CDR3 has 15 amino acids. CDR3 nucleotides: TGTGCCAGCAGCTTAGGGGTTACGGAGAACTATGGCTACACCTTC. Amino acids: CASSLGVTENYGYTF.

This chain uses TRBV6-5 with TRBJ1-1; D is possibly TRBD1 (5 bases). V was clipped by 0 bases and J by 4 bases, with 9 bases between them. Per the germline V gene, CDR1 is MNHEY and CDR2 is SVGAGI. This CDR3 has 14 residues. This CDR3 reads CASSYSAGATEAFF. CDR3 bases: TGTGCCAGCAGTTACTCGGCCGGGGCCACTGAAGCTTTCTTT.

This clonotype was seen a handful of times. This rearrangement joins TRBV18 to TRBJ1-5; D unresolved. The V and J ends lost 3 bases and 1 base respectively, with 7 bases between them. The germline V gene has CDR1 KGHSH and CDR2 LQKENI. This CDR3 has 14 amino acids. The CDR3: CASSPRESNQPQHF. In DNA form, the CDR3 reads TGTGCCAGCTCACCCCGGGAAAGCAATCAGCCCCAGCATTTT. The full variable domain, in which reference TRBV18 and TRBJ1-5 provide the parts outside the CDR3, is NAGVMQNPRHLVRRRGQEARLRCSPMKGHSHVYWYRQLPEEGLKFMVYLQKENIIDESGMPKERFSAEFPKEGPSILRIQQVVRGDSAAYFCASSPRESNQPQHFGDGTRLSIL.